These T cell receptor beta chains were read from a single sample in a study of human T cells and chemical hapten exposure. TCRdb re-derived calls from the RACE reads in MiXCR, one entry per CDR3 protein. The sample holds 180,000 or so distinct CDR3 sequences, 14% seen once. Sample: whole blood, taken in connection with sensitization to the hapten diphenylcyclopropenone (DPC). The receptors come from a woman aged 25 to 39 with alopecia areata. Some clones in this sample may be carry-over from other donors' samples. CDR3s leave out the opening cysteine and the closing phenylalanine or tryptophan. Each record gives: clone size, J gene, V gene, CDR3 protein. Clone size is given for some rows only: seen once, a few or many times, or a class if the clone is expanded.

size: few
J: TRBJ1-6
V: TRBV27
CDR3: ASSPKGSSYNSPLH

size: few
J: TRBJ2-3
V: TRBV24-1
CDR3: ATSESPSDTQY

size: few
J: TRBJ1-5
V: TRBV10-3
CDR3: AISERGSNQPQH

size: many
J: TRBJ1-4
V: TRBV12-3/TRBV12-4
CDR3: ASSPGQTNEKLF

size: NA
J: TRBJ2-3
V: TRBV4-2
CDR3: ASSQAAGVTDTQY

size: few
J: TRBJ1-2
V: TRBV7-2
CDR3: ASSLGAGKDGYT

size: NA
J: TRBJ1-3
V: TRBV15
CDR3: ATSVTGSSGNTIY

size: many
J: TRBJ2-1
V: TRBV7-8
CDR3: ASSFYGTPWGIDEQF

size: few
J: TRBJ1-2
V: TRBV29-1
CDR3: SAGLSDGYT

size: NA
J: TRBJ2-5
V: TRBV27
CDR3: ASSLSTSGETQY

size: NA
J: TRBJ2-7
V: TRBV28
CDR3: ASSTLPGEQY

size: few
J: TRBJ2-5
V: TRBV7-9
CDR3: ASSPRGAQQETQY

size: few
J: TRBJ2-3
V: TRBV6-5
CDR3: ASRHRQSQLAGPPDTQY

size: NA
J: TRBJ2-5
V: TRBV11-1
CDR3: ASSRDSGETQY

size: few
J: TRBJ2-3
V: TRBV7-9
CDR3: ASSFSKGTDTQY

size: few
J: TRBJ2-2
V: TRBV7-2
CDR3: ASSLGQGRTGELF

size: NA
J: TRBJ2-1
V: TRBV11-2
CDR3: ASSLGAGGLNNEQF

size: NA
J: TRBJ1-4
V: TRBV15
CDR3: ATSKGQGNGEKLF

size: few
J: TRBJ1-5
V: TRBV20-1
CDR3: SAIVGHRNQPQH

size: NA
J: TRBJ1-5
V: TRBV6-1
CDR3: ASSEAHADNQPQH

size: NA
J: TRBJ2-2
V: TRBV5-4
CDR3: ASSSARGGPTGELF

size: few
J: TRBJ1-2
V: TRBV11-2
CDR3: ASSLDRSHGYT

size: many
J: TRBJ2-5
V: TRBV6-2/TRBV6-3
CDR3: ASSPGGAGDETQY

size: few
J: TRBJ2-1
V: TRBV28
CDR3: ASSTGLVEQF

size: many
J: TRBJ1-4
V: TRBV18
CDR3: ASSPTARGEKLF

size: NA
J: TRBJ2-5
V: TRBV11-2
CDR3: ASSLEIWGETQY

size: few
J: TRBJ1-4
V: TRBV3-1
CDR3: ASSLGRSTNEKLF

size: NA
J: TRBJ2-2
V: TRBV7-2
CDR3: ASSLTGGRTGELF

size: many
J: TRBJ1-1
V: TRBV29-1
CDR3: SVPTTGENTEAF

size: few
J: TRBJ2-1
V: TRBV28
CDR3: ASDTSGGYNEQF

size: few
J: TRBJ1-1
V: TRBV6-5
CDR3: ASSYRTGRAF

size: NA
J: TRBJ2-2
V: TRBV7-2
CDR3: ASSSPSGSLGTGELF

size: NA
J: TRBJ2-7
V: TRBV29-1
CDR3: SAEGTSYEQY

size: NA
J: TRBJ2-3
V: TRBV5-1
CDR3: ASSLQGAGADTQY

size: few
J: TRBJ1-4
V: TRBV28
CDR3: ASGYSAGTNEKLF

size: NA
J: TRBJ2-3
V: TRBV12-5
CDR3: ASGLANTQY

size: NA
J: TRBJ2-7
V: TRBV18
CDR3: ASSPPGFEEQY

size: NA
J: TRBJ2-1
V: TRBV29-1
CDR3: SGLAGGQSLQF

size: many
J: TRBJ1-5
V: TRBV6-2/TRBV6-3
CDR3: ASSRGVGNQPQH